A single T cell receptor (beta chain) is shown here with its context. Its matching antigen is unknown. This sample is drawn from a study of cytomegalovirus exposure and HLA in healthy donors. Study-wide findings and caveats: Three CMV-associated chains proved CMV antigen-specific in vitro. Presence/absence analyses assumed roughly uniform sequencing depth across donors. Analysis performed later found 16,000 or so TCR beta sequences associated with HLA alleles at 0.05 false discovery rate.

Use of 60 Vbeta and 13 Jbeta primers characterized the PCR. Method: immunoSEQ multiplex PCR; TCRdb's copy keeps in-frame clones and lacks some. The sample totals 150,000 to 200,000 clones. Germline V gene lookup returns CDR1 SQVTM and CDR2 ANQGSEA. Germline trimming cut 6 bases from V and 0 bases from J; bases unmatched to any gene: 10. The CDR3 has 16 amino acids. The receptor's source is a boy between 10 and 17 years old in good health and CMV-seronegative. Sequencing input: PBMCs. The genes are TRBV29-1 and TRBJ2-1; TRBD1 aligns across 8 bases. The CDR3 DNA reads TGCAGCGTGGAGTCCCGGGACAGGTACTCCTACAATGAGCAGTTCTTC. Its protein product is CSVESRDRYSYNEQFF.